This TCR beta chain appears in the sequencing data of a study of glioma-infiltrating T cells after dendritic cell vaccination listed by TCRdb under 2016. Context from the whole study: A cohort of 15 glioblastoma patients from Phase I and II dendritic cell vaccination trials was included, of whom 9 were newly diagnosed and 6 had recurrent disease. Autologous tumor lysate-pulsed dendritic cell vaccination was administered to the patients between about 2003 and 2012. To make the vaccine, monocyte-derived dendritic cells were cultured for 6 to 8 days with IL-4 and GM-CSF and then pulsed overnight with autologous tumor lysate. Each patient got three intradermal injections of the dendritic cell vaccine, spaced at biweekly intervals, in the arm below the axilla. Deep sequencing of TCR beta CDR3 regions was used to quantify tumor-infiltrating lymphocyte content and compare tumor and blood repertoires in dendritic cell-vaccinated glioblastoma patients. TCR sequencing metrics, including TIL content and tumor-blood repertoire overlap, were correlated with survival after dendritic cell vaccination. The paper's findings and limits, for the study overall: The TCR overlap response model with three groups was called speculative and said to need prospective validation. Higher estimated pretreatment TIL content predicted longer time to progression and overall survival after dendritic cell vaccination. The cohort was small and heterogeneous, few patients had complete blood and tumor sets, and even fewer had initial-recurrent tumor pairs. TCR clonality showed no direct relationship with survival, which suggests that a diverse polyclonal response may be important.

The time point label on this specimen signifies: after dendritic cell vaccination, including at tumor progression/relapse. To be selected, patients needed enough residual fresh-frozen tumor tissue and more than two years of available survival data. None of the glioblastoma patients carried an isocitrate dehydrogenase mutation, although molecular status otherwise varied. PBMC were collected before vaccination, two weeks after the third vaccination, and at tumor progression when it occurred. The Qiagen DNeasy Blood extraction Kit was used for extraction of genomic DNA. From the cysteine through the phenylalanine, the CDR3 covers 13 amino acids. Of all the DNA, just the CDR3 is kept, 39 bases in frame from base 1. From a lookup of the germline V gene, CDR1 and CDR2 are SGHRS and YFSETQ. Trimming takes 4 bases from V and 7 bases from J, and the germline ends sit 14 bases apart. TCRB CDR3 regions were amplified from roughly 1.8 ug genomic DNA, or all available DNA if less, using the immunoSEQ assay. For multiplex PCR, 60 forward primers for TCR V beta segments and 13 reverse primers for J beta segments were used. To estimate the number of reads per starting template, synthetic control templates were added to each sample at limiting dilution. Sequencing produced 87 bp reads on the Illumina HiSeq System. As for how the authors treated the data: PCR and sequencing errors were removed by a nearest neighbor algorithm that merged closely related sequences. TCR overlap was defined as the percentage of unique tumor TCR beta sequences that were also present in the same patient's peripheral blood. Imported from immuneACCESS, the table was reduced by TCRdb to in-frame sequences with V and J called. These copies leave out some clones; in studies compared against another copy, an unresolved V gene accounts for under half, and the cause of the remainder is not known. The V and J calls and the clone size are those of that table, but D and trimming were determined from the DNA. The sample records under 130,000 clones, almost 90% of which are singletons. In total, the top ten clones hold 2.7% of the sample.

About this clone: This receptor's antigen is unknown. Within one base of it there is no much larger clone, and no base qualities were kept.

The sequence was obtained from a human donor with glioblastoma. The V and J genes are TRBV5-1 and TRBJ1-2; the D gene is unclear. Specimen: blood, collected after dendritic cell vaccination. At the DNA level, the sequence is TGCGCCAGCAGCGTTGAGGATTCTAGTGGCTACACCTTC. This is translated as CASSVEDSSGYTF.